Listed here are 20 T cell receptor beta chains from one sample, sequenced in a study of response to subunit inactivated influenza vaccine. TCRdb recomputed calls from the RT-PCR reads with MiXCR, one row per CDR3 protein. The repertoire has 630,000 or so distinct CDR3 sequences, around 14% of them found once; the top ten carry around 10%. The sample was PBMCs from blood, taken about 13 days after vaccination. The source of these receptors is a man over 45 who received an inactivated influenza vaccine.

This clonotype was recorded a few times. V usage is TRBV7-2 and J usage is TRBJ2-7, with TRBD2 as a possible D gene (6 bases). The CDR3 consists of 15 residues. V was trimmed by 5 bases and J by 6 bases, leaving 20 bases between them. Germline loops: CDR1 SGHTA, CDR2 FQGNSA. The CDR3 bases are TGTGCCAGCAGCCCTATGGGGCGGGGATTCTCCGAGCAGTACTTC. This codes for CASSPMGRGFSEQYF.

The J gene is TRBJ1-5, the V gene TRBV6-1, with TRBD1 identical over 7 bases. The V gene's germline CDR1 is MNHNS and CDR2 SASEGT. This CDR3 comprises 15 residues. The V segment lost 7 bases and the J segment 4 bases; nucleotides outside the gene matches: 10. The CDR3 DNA reads as TGTGCCAGCACCCAAACGCAGGGGGGAAATCAGCCCCAGCATTTT. Protein sequence: CASTQTQGGNQPQHF.

This rearrangement joins TRBV11-2 to TRBJ1-1, with D perhaps TRBD1 (5 bases). This CDR3 contains 13 residues. In germline, CDR1 is SGHAT, CDR2 FQNNGV. V lost 5 bases and J lost 8, with 15 bases in between. CDR3 bases: TGTGCCAGCAGCCTCAGGCGGAGGGACGAAGCTTTCTTT. It translates to CASSLRRRDEAFF.

The chain combines TRBV27 with TRBJ1-1; 8 bases agree with TRBD1. CDR1 and CDR2 from the germline V gene are MNHEY and SMNVEV (reference sequence). The V segment lost 3 bases and the J segment 5 bases; nucleotides outside the gene matches: 8. The CDR3 has 15 amino acids. Here the CDR3 reads CASSFGTGGWTEAFF. The DNA of the CDR3 is TGTGCCAGCAGTTTCGGAACAGGGGGATGGACTGAAGCTTTCTTT.

The V call is TRBV5-1, the J call TRBJ2-7; D possibly corresponds to TRBD2 (6 bases). This CDR3 has 12 amino acids. V was cut by 6 bases and J by 7 bases, with 14 bases left in between. From germline, CDR1 is SGHRS and CDR2 YFSETQ. The CDR3 sequence is CASTGREREQYF. DNA for the CDR3: TGCGCCAGCACGGGTCGGGAGAGGGAGCAGTACTTC. Full variable domain (remainder filled in from reference TRBV5-1 and TRBJ2-7): KAGVTQTPRYLIKTRGQQVTLSCSPISGHRSVSWYQQTPGQGLQFLFEYFSETQRNKGNFPGRFSGRQFSNSRSEMNVSTLELGDSALYLCASTGREREQYFGPGTRLTVT.

This clonotype was picked up a small number of times. The rearrangement uses TRBV5-1 and TRBJ1-6; 9 bases are a match to TRBD1. CDR1 is SGHRS, CDR2 YFSETQ, per germline. The CDR3 has 14 residues. V was pared by 4 bases and J by 12 bases, with 8 bases of the junction left unmatched. In DNA form, the CDR3 reads TGCGCCAGCAGCCCTTCGACAGGGGGACAACCCCTCCACTTT. As protein: CASSPSTGGQPLHF.

This clonotype was picked up a small number of times. This chain connects TRBV4-3 to TRBJ1-2, with 9 bases fitting TRBD1. Germline-derived CDR1 and CDR2 are LGHNA and YSLEER. The CDR3 loop spans 15 amino acids. V was pared by 3 bases and J by 3 bases, with 5 bases of the junction left unmatched. CDR3 loop: CASSQDRGSYYGYTF. CDR3 sequence (DNA): TGCGCCAGCAGCCAGGACAGGGGAAGTTACTATGGCTACACCTTC.

This clonotype was seen repeatedly, ten times or more. V usage is TRBV12-3 or TRBV12-4 and J usage is TRBJ2-2, with 9 nucleotides matching TRBD2. The V segment lost 4 bases and the J segment 6 bases; nucleotides outside the gene matches: 3. The CDR3 runs 14 residues. Here the CDR3 DNA reads TGTGCCAGCAGTTCGCTAGCGGGGTCCGGGGAGCTGTTTTTT. Its protein product is CASSSLAGSGELFF.

The chain uses TRBV11-2 and TRBJ2-1, with 7 positions matching TRBD1. This CDR3 spans 19 amino acids. Germline V gene data show CDR1 as SGHAT and CDR2 as FQNNGV. J gave up 7 bases and V 1 base, and 19 bases lay outside the gene matches. CDR3 coding DNA: TGTGCCAGCAGCTTAGGCCAGATCCGACAGGGATCAAGAGGAAATGAGCAGTTCTTC. This sequence encodes CASSLGQIRQGSRGNEQFF. The entire variable domain, with the rest obtained from reference TRBV11-2 and TRBJ2-1, is as follows: EAGVAQSPRYKIIEKRQSVAFWCNPISGHATLYWYQQILGQGPKLLIQFQNNGVVDDSQLPKDRFSAERLKGVDSTLKIQPAKLEDSAVYLCASSLGQIRQGSRGNEQFFGPGTRLTVL.

This clonotype was recorded a few times. The J gene is TRBJ2-5, the V gene TRBV7-8, with D maybe TRBD2 (7 bases). Between the trimmed V and J ends, which lost 7 bases and 3 bases, there was a span of 15 bases. The CDR3 sequence is 14 residues long. Per germline, CDR1 SGHVS and CDR2 FQNEAQ. As DNA, the CDR3 is TGTGCCAGCAATTCCGGGGGGCTGGAAGAGACCCAGTACTTC. It yields the protein CASNSGGLEETQYF.

This chain connects TRBV2 to TRBJ1-1; 7 nucleotides agree with TRBD1. The CDR3 has 13 residues. J gave up 6 bases and V 7 bases, and 8 bases lay outside the gene matches. Germline V gives CDR1 SNHLY, CDR2 FYNNEI. Written as DNA, the CDR3 is TGTGCCAGCAATATACAGGGGAGGTCTGAAGCTTTCTTT. Translated: CASNIQGRSEAFF.

The chain uses TRBV10-1 and TRBJ1-2; D perhaps matches TRBD1 (5 bases). Looked up from germline, CDR1 is WNHNN and CDR2 is SYGVQD (reference sequence). The CDR3 totals 13 residues. Trimming removed 3 bases at V and 8 bases at J, with 13 bases between. DNA for the CDR3: TGCGCCAGCAGTGATCGGGGGTTAAGCGGCTACACCTTC. Translation: CASSDRGLSGYTF.

In this sample, this clonotype turned up once. The chain combines TRBV9 with TRBJ2-7, with a weak D call TRBD1 (6 bases). CDR3 length: 15 residues. Trimming removed 0 bases from V and 0 bases from J, with 10 bases in between. CDR1 and CDR2 from the germline V gene are SGDLS and YYNGEE. The CDR3 nucleotides are TGTGCCAGCAGCGTAGGTCTGGACAGCTCCTACGAGCAGTACTTC. This encodes CASSVGLDSSYEQYF.

The chain combines TRBV7-9 with TRBJ2-1; D may be TRBD2 (5 bases). The CDR3 sequence is 14 residues long. The germline CDR1 and CDR2 sequences are SEHNR and FQNEAQ (reference sequence). The ends were cut back, 3 bases at V and 8 bases at J, with 14 bases in the middle. CDR3 sequence (DNA): TGTGCCAGCAGCTTCGAGGGAAAGGGCGATGAGCAGTTCTTC. Its translation: CASSFEGKGDEQFF.

This clonotype was observed a handful of times. The chain employs TRBV7-8 and TRBJ2-4, with D perhaps TRBD2 (6 bases). Germline-derived CDR1 and CDR2 are SGHVS and FQNEAQ. The V and J ends lost 8 bases and 2 bases respectively, with 19 bases between them. This CDR3 is 16 amino acids long. CDR3 in amino acids: CASSVTWGVSKNIQYF. The CDR3 coding sequence is TGTGCCAGCTCCGTCACCTGGGGGGTATCCAAAAACATTCAGTACTTC.

V usage is TRBV12-3 or TRBV12-4 and J usage is TRBJ2-5; 7 bases fit TRBD1. The length of the CDR3 is 14 residues. V was pared by 5 bases and J by 1 base, with 4 bases of the junction left unmatched. The CDR3 sequence is CASSPTGFQETQYF. The CDR3 nucleotides are TGTGCCAGCAGTCCGACAGGGTTCCAAGAGACCCAGTACTTC.

The chain combines TRBV4-3 with TRBJ1-1; 7 nucleotides align to TRBD1. The ends lost 6 bases at V and 4 bases at J; junction bases unmatched: 11. The CDR3 is 15 amino acids. From germline, CDR1 is LGHNA and CDR2 YSLEER. The CDR3 bases are TGCGCCAGCAGTCATACAGGGGTCTTGGGCACTGAAGCTTTCTTT. This sequence encodes CASSHTGVLGTEAFF.

This clonotype has only a few counts. CDR3 coding DNA: TGTGCCAGCAGTTACCCCGGACTTCAAGAGACCCAGTACTTC. Encoded protein: CASSYPGLQETQYF. The chain has TRBV6-2 or TRBV6-3 and TRBJ2-5; the D gene is possibly TRBD2 (5 bases). Germline assignment: CDR1 MNHEY and CDR2 SVGEGT. The germline V and J ends were trimmed by 2 bases and 2 bases, with 9 bases remaining between them. The CDR3 extends over 14 amino acids.

This clonotype has more than one count but fewer than ten. The chain combines TRBV7-9 with TRBJ2-1, with D maybe TRBD2 (6 bases). Looked up from germline, CDR1 is SEHNR and CDR2 is FQNEAQ (reference sequence). The length of the CDR3 is 13 residues. V gave up 8 bases and J gave up 0 bases, with 8 bases separating them. The CDR3 here is CASGGNSYNEQFF. As DNA, the CDR3 is TGTGCCAGCGGAGGGAACTCCTACAATGAGCAGTTCTTC.

This clonotype was found many times. The rearrangement uses TRBV6-1 and TRBJ2-7; TRBD2 matches 10 bases. J lost 4 bases, V lost 7 bases, and 13 bases had no gene match. The CDR3 sequence is 16 residues long. Germline V gene sequence: CDR1 MNHNS, CDR2 SASEGT. The CDR3, as DNA: TGTGCCAGCACGCCGATAGCGGGGGGCTCCGGATACGAGCAGTACTTC. This codes for CASTPIAGGSGYEQYF.